A single sample gave rise to the 4 T cell receptor beta chains below, sequenced in a study of blood T cell repertoires in COVID-19. The repertoire was sequenced with immunoSEQ multiplex PCR; TCRdb's copy has only in-frame clones and lacks some. The profile covers 15,000 to 20,000 clones, with roughly 81% appearing a single time and 6.5% to 9% taken by the ten largest. Sequencing was performed on peripheral blood. Receptor source: a man aged 55 to 69 with acute or convalescent COVID-19.

V usage is TRBV19 and J usage is TRBJ1-1; TRBD1 is a possible D gene (5 bases). Per the germline V gene, CDR1 is LNHDA and CDR2 is SQIVND (reference sequence). CDR3 size: 14 residues. The V gene lost 5 bases and the J gene lost 6 bases, with 16 bases spanning the gap. As DNA, the CDR3 is TGTGCCAGTAGTTCTACGGGTGGGGCGTCTGAAGCTTTCTTT. Its protein product is CASSSTGGASEAFF. Based on the CDR3 plus reference TRBV19 and TRBJ1-1, the full variable domain is DGGITQSPKYLFRKEGQNVTLSCEQNLNHDAMYWYRQDPGQGLRLIYYSQIVNDFQKGDIAEGYSVSREKKESFPLTVTSAQKNPTAFYLCASSSTGGASEAFFGQGTRLTVV.

V gene TRBV6-2 or TRBV6-3 combines with J gene TRBJ1-2; 9 positions agree with TRBD1. V lost 2 bases to trimming and J lost 6 bases; unmatched junction nucleotides: 10. This CDR3 contains 16 residues. Per germline, CDR1 MNHEY and CDR2 SVGEGT. This chain's CDR3 is CASSYRNWDREDGYTF. CDR3 bases: TGTGCCAGCAGTTACCGTAATTGGGACAGGGAGGATGGCTACACCTTC.

The chain couples TRBV30 to TRBJ1-5; 7 nucleotides align to TRBD1. In germline, CDR1 is GTSNPN, CDR2 SVGIG (reference sequence). The CDR3 consists of 15 residues. V lost 2 bases to trimming and J lost 5 bases; unmatched junction nucleotides: 9. The CDR3 nucleotides are TGTGCCTGGAGTCCCGGAGGGGGCAGAGATCAGCCCCAGCATTTT. As protein: CAWSPGGGRDQPQHF. The full variable domain, with the rest looked up from reference TRBV30 and TRBJ1-5, is SQTIHQWPATLVQPVGSPLSLECTVEGTSNPNLYWYRQAAGRGLQLLFYSVGIGQISSEVPQNLSASRPQDRQFILSSKKLLLSDSGFYLCAWSPGGGRDQPQHFGDGTRLSIL.

The chain has TRBV2 and TRBJ2-6, with unresolved D. Trimming stripped 2 bases from V and 1 base from J, with 3 bases between. Germline CDR1 and CDR2: SNHLY and FYNNEI. This CDR3 is 14 amino acids long. CDR3 bases: TGTGCCAGCAGTGAACAGTCTGGGGCCAACGTCCTGACTTTC. Residues: CASSEQSGANVLTF.